This T cell receptor (beta chain) originates from a study of blood T cell repertoires in COVID-19. Overall study context: Nucleic acid was either cDNA or gDNA, and it came from T cells, B-cell-depleted T cells, or PBMCs.

TCRdb keeps only in-frame clones here, not all; method: immunoSEQ multiplex PCR. This repertoire shows a few hundred thousand clones, around 88% found once; its top ten account for around 0.88%. Looked up from germline, CDR1 is SNHLY and CDR2 is FYNNEI. There are 12 residues in the CDR3. V lost 7 bases to trimming and J lost 1 base, with 5 bases between them. The sequencing sample was made of peripheral blood. This TCR was sampled from a man younger than 40 with acute or convalescent COVID-19. V gene TRBV2 combines with J gene TRBJ1-5, with unresolved D. CDR3 in amino acids: CASTGSNQPQHF. The CDR3 coding sequence is TGTGCCAGCACGGGGAGCAATCAGCCCCAGCATTTT. The whole variable domain, filled in from reference TRBV2 and TRBJ1-5, reads EPEVTQTPSHQVTQMGQEVILRCVPISNHLYFYWYRQILGQKVEFLVSFYNNEISEKSEIFDDQFSVERPDGSNFTLKIRSTKLEDSAMYFCASTGSNQPQHFGDGTRLSIL.